The clone carrying this T cell receptor (beta chain) appeared a single time. What it binds is not known. The data stem from a study of OX40 agonist ivuxolimab in advanced cancers. Here immunoSEQ multiplex PCR was the method, and the copy in TCRdb shows in-frame clones only, minus some. The sample lists some 79,000 clones; 92% were seen once. This CDR3 has 15 residues. V gave up 0 bases and J gave up 7 bases; unmatched junction bases: 5. Germline V gene lookup returns CDR1 SGHDN and CDR2 FVKESK. The study, taken as a whole, reports: The study found that CD8+ T cells averaged more expanded clones than CD4+.

This clonotype was obtained from an adult with an advanced solid tumor such as melanoma, head and neck, liver or kidney cancer. Sequencing used CD4+ or CD8+ T cells sorted from blood, obtained in a trial of the OX40 agonist ivuxolimab. The chain has TRBV14 and TRBJ2-4; 8 bases are shared with TRBD1. In DNA, the CDR3 is TGTGCCAGCAGCCAAGAAGGCAGGGGGCCCAACATTCAGTACTTC. It specifies CASSQEGRGPNIQYF. The variable domain in full, with the rest retrieved from reference TRBV14 and TRBJ2-4, is EAGVTQFPSHSVIEKGQTVTLRCDPISGHDNLYWYRRVMGKEIKFLLHFVKESKQDESGMPNNRFLAERTGGTYSTLKVQPAELEDSGVYFCASSQEGRGPNIQYFGAGTRLSVL.